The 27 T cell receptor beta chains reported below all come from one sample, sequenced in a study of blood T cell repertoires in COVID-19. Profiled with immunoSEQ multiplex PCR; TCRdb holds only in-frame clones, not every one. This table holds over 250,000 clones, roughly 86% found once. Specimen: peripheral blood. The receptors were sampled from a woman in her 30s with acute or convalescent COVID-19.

CDR3 protein: CASSPKGGAGANVLTF. CDR3 DNA: TGCGCCAGCAGCCCCAAGGGGGGGGCTGGGGCCAACGTCCTGACTTTC. The chain combines TRBV5-1 with TRBJ2-6; weak D call: TRBD2 (7 bases). The V and J ends lost 4 bases and 2 bases respectively, with 13 bases between them. Per germline, CDR1 SGHRS and CDR2 YFSETQ. CDR3 length: 16 residues.

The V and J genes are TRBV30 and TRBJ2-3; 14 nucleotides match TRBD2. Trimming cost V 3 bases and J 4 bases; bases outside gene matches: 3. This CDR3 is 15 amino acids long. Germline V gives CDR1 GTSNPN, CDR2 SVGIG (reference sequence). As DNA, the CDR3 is TGTGCCTGGAGCCCGGGACTAGCGGGAGCAGATACGCAGTATTTT. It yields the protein CAWSPGLAGADTQYF.

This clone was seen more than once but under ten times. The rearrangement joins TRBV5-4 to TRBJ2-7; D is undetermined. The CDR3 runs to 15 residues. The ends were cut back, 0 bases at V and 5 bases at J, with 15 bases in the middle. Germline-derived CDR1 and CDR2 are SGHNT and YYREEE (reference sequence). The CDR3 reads CASSLVGLARHEQYF. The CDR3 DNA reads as TGTGCCAGCAGCTTGGTAGGCCTCGCGCGGCACGAGCAGTACTTC.

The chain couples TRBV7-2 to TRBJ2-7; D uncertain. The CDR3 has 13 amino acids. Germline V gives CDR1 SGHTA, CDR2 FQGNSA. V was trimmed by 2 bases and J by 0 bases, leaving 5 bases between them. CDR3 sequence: CASSLIGSYEQYF. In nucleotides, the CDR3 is TGTGCCAGCAGCTTAATCGGCTCCTACGAGCAGTACTTC.

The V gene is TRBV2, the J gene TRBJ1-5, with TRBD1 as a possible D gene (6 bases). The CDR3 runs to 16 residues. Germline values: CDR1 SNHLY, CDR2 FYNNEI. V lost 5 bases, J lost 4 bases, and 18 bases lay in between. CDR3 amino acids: CASSSGMGAGNQPQHF. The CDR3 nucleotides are TGTGCCAGCAGTAGTGGTATGGGGGCTGGTAATCAGCCCCAGCATTTT.

CDR3 nucleotide sequence: TGTGCCAGTTCGCCGACAAATCAGCCCCAGCATTTT. Its translation: CASSPTNQPQHF. V usage is TRBV19 and J usage is TRBJ1-5, with D unclear. V gave up 8 bases and J gave up 4 bases, with 9 bases separating them. The germline CDR1 and CDR2 sequences are LNHDA and SQIVND (reference sequence). This CDR3 has 12 residues.

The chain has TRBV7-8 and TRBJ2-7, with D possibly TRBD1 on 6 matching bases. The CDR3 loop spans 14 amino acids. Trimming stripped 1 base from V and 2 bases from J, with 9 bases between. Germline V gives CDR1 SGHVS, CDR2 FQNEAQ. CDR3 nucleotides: TGTGCCAGCAGCTTAGGGACAGTGACCTACGAGCAGTACTTC. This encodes CASSLGTVTYEQYF. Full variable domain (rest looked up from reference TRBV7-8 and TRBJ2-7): GAGVSQSPRYKVAKRGQDVALRCDPISGHVSLFWYQQALGQGPEFLTYFQNEAQLDKSGLPSDRFFAERPEGSVSTLKIQRTQQEDSAVYLCASSLGTVTYEQYFGPGTRLTVT.

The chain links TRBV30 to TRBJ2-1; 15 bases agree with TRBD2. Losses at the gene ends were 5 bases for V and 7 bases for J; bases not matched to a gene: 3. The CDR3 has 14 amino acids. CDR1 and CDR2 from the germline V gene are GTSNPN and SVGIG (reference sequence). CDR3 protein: CAWDGTSGRNEQFF. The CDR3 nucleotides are TGTGCCTGGGACGGGACTAGCGGGAGGAATGAGCAGTTCTTC. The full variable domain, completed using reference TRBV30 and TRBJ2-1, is SQTIHQWPATLVQPVGSPLSLECTVEGTSNPNLYWYRQAAGRGLQLLFYSVGIGQISSEVPQNLSASRPQDRQFILSSKKLLLSDSGFYLCAWDGTSGRNEQFFGPGTRLTVL.

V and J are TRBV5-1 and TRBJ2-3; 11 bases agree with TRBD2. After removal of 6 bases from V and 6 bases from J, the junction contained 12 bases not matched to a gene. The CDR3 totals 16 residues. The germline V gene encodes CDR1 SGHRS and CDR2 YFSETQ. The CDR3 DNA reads TGCGCCAGCAACCCTAGCGGGAGGAATCGGAAGGATACGCAGTATTTT. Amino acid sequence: CASNPSGRNRKDTQYF.

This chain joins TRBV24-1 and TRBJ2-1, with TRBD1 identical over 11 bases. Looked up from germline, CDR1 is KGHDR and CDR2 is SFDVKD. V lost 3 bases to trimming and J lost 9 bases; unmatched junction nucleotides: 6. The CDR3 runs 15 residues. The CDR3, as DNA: TGTGCCACCAGTGATGAAGGACAGGGGGCAGGTGAGCAGTTCTTC. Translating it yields CATSDEGQGAGEQFF.

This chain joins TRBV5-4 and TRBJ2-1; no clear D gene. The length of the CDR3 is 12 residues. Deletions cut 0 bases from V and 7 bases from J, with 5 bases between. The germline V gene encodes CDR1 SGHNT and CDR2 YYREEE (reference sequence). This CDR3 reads CASSLARNEQFF. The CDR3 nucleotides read TGTGCCAGCAGCTTGGCTCGGAATGAGCAGTTCTTC.

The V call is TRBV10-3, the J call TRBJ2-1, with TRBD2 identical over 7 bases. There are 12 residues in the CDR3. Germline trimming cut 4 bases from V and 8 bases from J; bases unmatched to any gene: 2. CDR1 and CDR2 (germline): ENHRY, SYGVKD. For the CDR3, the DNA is TGTGCCATCAGTGGGGAGGGTCATGAGCAGTTCTTC. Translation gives CAISGEGHEQFF.

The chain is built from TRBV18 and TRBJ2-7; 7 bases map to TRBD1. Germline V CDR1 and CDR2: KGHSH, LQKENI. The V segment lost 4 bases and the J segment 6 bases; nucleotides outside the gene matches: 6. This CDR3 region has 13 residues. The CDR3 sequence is CASSLNDRVEQYF. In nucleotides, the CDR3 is TGTGCCAGCTCACTAAATGACAGGGTCGAGCAGTACTTC.

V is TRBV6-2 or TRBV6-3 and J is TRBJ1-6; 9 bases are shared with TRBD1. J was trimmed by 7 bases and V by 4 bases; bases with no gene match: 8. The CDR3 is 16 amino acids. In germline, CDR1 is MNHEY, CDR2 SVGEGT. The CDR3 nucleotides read TGTGCCAGCAGTTTTGGGCTGACAGGGGGAAATTCACCCCTCCACTTT. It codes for CASSFGLTGGNSPLHF.

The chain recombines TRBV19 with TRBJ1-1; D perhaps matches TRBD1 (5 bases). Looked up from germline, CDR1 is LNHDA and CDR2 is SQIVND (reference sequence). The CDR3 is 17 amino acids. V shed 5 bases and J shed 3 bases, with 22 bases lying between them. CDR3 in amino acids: CASSRNRRLSEYTEAFF. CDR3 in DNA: TGTGCCAGTAGTCGTAACAGGCGTTTAAGTGAGTACACTGAAGCTTTCTTT.

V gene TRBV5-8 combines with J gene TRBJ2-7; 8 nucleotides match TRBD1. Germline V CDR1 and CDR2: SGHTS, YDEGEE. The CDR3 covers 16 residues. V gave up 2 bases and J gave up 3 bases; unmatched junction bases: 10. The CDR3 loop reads CASSFKTGEFIYEQYF. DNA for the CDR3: TGTGCCAGCAGCTTTAAGACAGGGGAGTTTATCTACGAGCAGTACTTC.

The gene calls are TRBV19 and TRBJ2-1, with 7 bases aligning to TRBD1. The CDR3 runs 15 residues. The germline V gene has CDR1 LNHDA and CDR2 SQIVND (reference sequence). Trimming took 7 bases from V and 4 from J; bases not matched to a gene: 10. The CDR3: CASIGTGTVYNEQFF. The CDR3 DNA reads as TGTGCCAGTATCGGAACCGGGACAGTGTACAATGAGCAGTTCTTC.

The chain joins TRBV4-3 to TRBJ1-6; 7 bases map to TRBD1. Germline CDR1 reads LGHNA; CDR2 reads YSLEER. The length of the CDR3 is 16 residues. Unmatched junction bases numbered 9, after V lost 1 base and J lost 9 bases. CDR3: CASSQVSTGERSPLHF. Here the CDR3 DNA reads TGCGCCAGCAGCCAAGTCTCAACAGGGGAGCGTTCACCCCTCCACTTT.

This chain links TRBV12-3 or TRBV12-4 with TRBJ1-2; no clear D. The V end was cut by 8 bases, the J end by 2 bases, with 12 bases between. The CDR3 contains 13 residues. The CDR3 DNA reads TGTGCCAGCGCCCGAGGCACGAACTATGGCTACACCTTC. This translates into CASARGTNYGYTF.

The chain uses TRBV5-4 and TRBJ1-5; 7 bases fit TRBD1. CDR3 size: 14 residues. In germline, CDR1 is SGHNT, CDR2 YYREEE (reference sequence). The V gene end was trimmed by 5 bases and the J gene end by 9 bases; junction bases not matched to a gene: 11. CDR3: CASSTGAAIWPQHF. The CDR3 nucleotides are TGTGCCAGCAGTACAGGGGCCGCAATATGGCCCCAGCATTTT. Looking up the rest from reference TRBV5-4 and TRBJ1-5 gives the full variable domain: ETGVTQSPTHLIKTRGQQVTLRCSSQSGHNTVSWYQQALGQGPQFIFQYYREEENGRGNFPPRFSGLQFPNYSSELNVNALELDDSALYLCASSTGAAIWPQHFGDGTRLSIL.

Written as DNA, the CDR3 is TGCGCCAGCAGCTTGGCCTCGGGGGTTGAAGCTTTCTTT. Amino acids: CASSLASGVEAFF. The chain employs TRBV5-1 and TRBJ1-1; maybe TRBD1 (5 bases). CDR1 and CDR2 from the germline V gene are SGHRS and YFSETQ. This CDR3 is 13 amino acids long. Trimming pared 0 bases from V and 7 bases from J, leaving 10 bases between.

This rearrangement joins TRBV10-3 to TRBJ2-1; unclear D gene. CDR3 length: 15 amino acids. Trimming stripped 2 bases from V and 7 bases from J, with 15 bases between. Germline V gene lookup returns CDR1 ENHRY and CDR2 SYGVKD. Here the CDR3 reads CAISEPVAVRNEQFF. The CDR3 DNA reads TGTGCCATCAGTGAGCCGGTCGCCGTGCGTAATGAGCAGTTCTTC.

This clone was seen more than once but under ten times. The DNA of the CDR3 is TGTGCCAGCAGTTTCCTATCGACAGGGTTGGGCACTGAAGCTTTCTTT. Translating gives CASSFLSTGLGTEAFF. This rearrangement joins TRBV27 to TRBJ1-1, with 7 bases that match TRBD1. CDR1 is MNHEY, CDR2 SMNVEV, per germline (reference sequence). V lost 3 bases, J lost 4 bases, and 11 bases stayed unmatched. CDR3 size: 16 residues.

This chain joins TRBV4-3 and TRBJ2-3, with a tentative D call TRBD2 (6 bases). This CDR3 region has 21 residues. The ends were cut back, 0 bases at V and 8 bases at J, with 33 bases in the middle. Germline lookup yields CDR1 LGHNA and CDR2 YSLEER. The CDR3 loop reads CASSQELLSGIAASLVCTQYF. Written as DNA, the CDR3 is TGCGCCAGCAGCCAAGAGTTGCTCTCGGGGATAGCGGCTAGCCTTGTCTGTACGCAGTATTTT.

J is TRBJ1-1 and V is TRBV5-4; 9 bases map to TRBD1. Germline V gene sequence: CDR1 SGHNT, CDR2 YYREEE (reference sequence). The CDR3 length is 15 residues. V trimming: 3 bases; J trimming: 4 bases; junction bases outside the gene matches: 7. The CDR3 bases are TGTGCCAGCAGCTCGCTACAGGGGGCGAGCACTGAAGCTTTCTTT. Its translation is CASSSLQGASTEAFF. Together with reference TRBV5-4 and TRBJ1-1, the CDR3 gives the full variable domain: ETGVTQSPTHLIKTRGQQVTLRCSSQSGHNTVSWYQQALGQGPQFIFQYYREEENGRGNFPPRFSGLQFPNYSSELNVNALELDDSALYLCASSSLQGASTEAFFGQGTRLTVV.

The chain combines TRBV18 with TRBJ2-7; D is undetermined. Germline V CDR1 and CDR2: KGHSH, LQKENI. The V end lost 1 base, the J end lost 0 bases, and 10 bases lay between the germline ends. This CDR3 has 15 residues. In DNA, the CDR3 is TGTGCCAGCTCACCACTGGGCCTAAGCTCCTACGAGCAGTACTTC. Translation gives CASSPLGLSSYEQYF. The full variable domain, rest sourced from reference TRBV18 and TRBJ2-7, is NAGVMQNPRHLVRRRGQEARLRCSPMKGHSHVYWYRQLPEEGLKFMVYLQKENIIDESGMPKERFSAEFPKEGPSILRIQQVVRGDSAAYFCASSPLGLSSYEQYFGPGTRLTVT.

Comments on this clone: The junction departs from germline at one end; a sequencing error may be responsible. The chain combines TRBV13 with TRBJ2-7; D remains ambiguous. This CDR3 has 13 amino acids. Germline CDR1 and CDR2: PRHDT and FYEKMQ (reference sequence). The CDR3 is CASSLGRTYEQYF. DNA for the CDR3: TGTGCCAGCAGCCTAGGCCGTACCTACGAGCAGTACTTC.